The clone carrying this T cell receptor (beta chain) was picked up a small number of times. In the authors' methods: Counts of nucleated cells, estimated from reference gene primer amplification, were obtained. Using immunoSEQ multiplex PCR, the repertoire was profiled, and TCRdb retains in-frame clones only, with some absent. The V and J calls and clone size are taken from that table; D and trimming were inferred from the DNA. This sample yields 250,000 to 300,000 clones, of which around 81% are seen a single time; 2.5% to 3.5% belongs to the top ten. This sample stems from a study of blood T cell repertoires in COVID-19. Study overall: The origin of the acute and convalescent COVID-19 samples was the United States, Italy and Spain. PBMCs, B-cell-depleted T cells, or T cells provided the cDNA or gDNA that made up the material.

The receptor was derived from a woman aged 60-70 years with active or convalescent COVID-19. The sample taken for sequencing was peripheral blood.

CDR3 bases: TGTGCCATCAGCCTCGGGACTAGCGGGGCCGAGCAGTACTTC. Protein: CAISLGTSGAEQYF. J is TRBJ2-7 and V is TRBV10-3, with 13 bases matching TRBD2. The CDR3 loop spans 14 amino acids. V trimming: 6 bases; J trimming: 6 bases; junction bases outside the gene matches: 5. Germline loops: CDR1 ENHRY, CDR2 SYGVKD.